The 4 T cell receptor beta chains below come from one sample, sequenced in a study of T cell responses to AZD1222 COVID-19 vaccine. Here immunoSEQ multiplex PCR was the method, and the copy in TCRdb shows in-frame clones only, minus some. The sample shows roughly 85,000 clones, roughly nine tenths of them seen only once. Sequencing was performed on peripheral blood, taken on day 0 of AZD1222 vaccination. These receptors all stem from an adult in good health.

V and J are TRBV30 and TRBJ2-7, with D unresolved. Trimming shortened V by 3 bases and J by 7 bases, and 13 bases separated the two germline ends. This CDR3 spans 12 amino acids. Germline CDR1 GTSNPN, CDR2 SVGIG (reference sequence). As DNA, the CDR3 is TGTGCCTGGAGCACAGCCCTAGGGGAGCAGTACTTC. Translated: CAWSTALGEQYF.

The V and J genes are TRBV5-5 and TRBJ2-7; unclear D gene. V was cut by 4 bases and J by 4 bases, with 12 bases left in between. This CDR3 is 13 amino acids long. Looked up from germline, CDR1 is SGHKS and CDR2 is YYEKEE (reference sequence). The CDR3 loop is CASSPFPEYEQYF. The CDR3, as DNA: TGTGCCAGCAGCCCATTCCCCGAATACGAGCAGTACTTC.

The chain is built from TRBV5-1 and TRBJ2-3; 9 nucleotides line up with TRBD2. V was clipped by 3 bases and J by 2 bases; unmatched bases: 13. Looked up from germline, CDR1 is SGHRS and CDR2 is YFSETQ. The CDR3 runs to 18 residues. As DNA, the CDR3 is TGCGCCAGCAGCTCCGGAGATAGCGGGGGTCGTTACACAGATACGCAGTATTTT. It yields the protein CASSSGDSGGRYTDTQYF.

The chain couples TRBV27 to TRBJ1-6; 7 bases align to TRBD1. CDR3 length: 15 residues. Germline loops: CDR1 MNHEY, CDR2 SMNVEV (reference sequence). J lost 3 bases, V lost 3 bases, and 2 bases had no gene match. The CDR3 DNA follows: TGTGCCAGCAGTTTTCAGGGGGTCTATAATTCACCCCTCCACTTT. Amino acid sequence: CASSFQGVYNSPLHF.